This TCR beta chain was identified in a study of blood T cell repertoires in COVID-19. Across the study: Whether acute or convalescent, the COVID-19 samples came from the United States, Italy and Spain.

Original processing notes: Using reference gene primer amplification, nucleated cell counts were estimated. Generated by immunoSEQ multiplex PCR, the TCRdb table keeps only in-frame clones and is missing some. V and J calls and clone size are those listed in that table; D and trimming were worked out from the DNA. The sample lists around 220,000 clones, 80% to 90% occurring once. Germline V gene data show CDR1 as SGHTA and CDR2 as FQGNSA. The CDR3 has 12 residues. V lost 4 bases, J lost 3 bases, and 3 bases lay in between. The clonotype originates from a woman aged 80 or over with acute or convalescent COVID-19. This rearrangement joins TRBV7-2 to TRBJ2-2; D ambiguous. Source material: peripheral blood. In nucleotides, the CDR3 is TGTGCCAGCAGCTCCTACACCGGGGAGCTGTTTTTT. Its translation: CASSSYTGELFF.